What follows are 32 T cell receptor beta chains derived from one specimen sequenced in a study of T cell repertoires in cytomegalovirus infection. One entry per CDR3 protein results from TCRdb running MiXCR on the reads. This sample has about 130,000 distinct CDR3 sequences; roughly 9% occur once, and the top ten carry about a tenth. The sequenced material came from PBMCs. The receptors come from a human donor in good health (CMV status not recorded). Some clones in this sample may be carry-over from other donors' samples.

As DNA, the CDR3 is TGTGCCACCCATAGAGGGTTGACTGAAGCTTTCTTT. As protein: CATHRGLTEAFF. This chain links TRBV19 with TRBJ1-1; D is unresolved. Germline loops: CDR1 LNHDA, CDR2 SQIVND (reference sequence). V lost 10 bases to trimming and J lost 5 bases, with 14 bases between them. CDR3 size: 12 residues.

This clonotype was detected ten times or more. CDR3 sequence (DNA): TGTGCCTCGACACAGGGCGCTGAAGCTTTCTTT. Translating gives CASTQGAEAFF. The rearrangement joins TRBV6-2 or TRBV6-3 to TRBJ1-1; D possibly corresponds to TRBD1 (6 bases). With 11 bases removed from V and 6 bases from J, the gap between germline ends came to 13 bases. The CDR3 is made up of 11 amino acids. The germline V gene encodes CDR1 MNHEY and CDR2 SVGEGT.

Written as DNA, the CDR3 is TGTGCCAGCACTCAAGTGGGGGTCGAGCAGTACTTC. Protein sequence: CASTQVGVEQYF. The chain couples TRBV6-6 to TRBJ2-7, with D perhaps TRBD1 or TRBD2 (5 bases each). Deletions cut 7 bases from V and 6 bases from J, with 13 bases between. CDR1 and CDR2 (germline): MNHNY, SVGAGI (reference sequence). This CDR3 contains 12 residues.

This clonotype was counted ten times or more. The V and J genes are TRBV2 and TRBJ1-1; D not resolved. CDR1 is SNHLY, CDR2 FYNNEI, per germline. The V and J ends lost 7 bases and 3 bases respectively, with 15 bases between them. CDR3 length equals 14 residues. For the CDR3, the DNA is TGTGCCAGCAATGGATTTAGCCGGGACACTGAAGCTTTCTTT. This encodes CASNGFSRDTEAFF.

V usage is TRBV29-1 and J usage is TRBJ1-4; TRBD1 matches at 7 bases. The CDR3 has 14 amino acids. Losses at the gene ends were 5 bases for V and 8 bases for J; bases not matched to a gene: 11. Germline-derived CDR1 and CDR2 are SQVTM and ANQGSEA. The CDR3 loop reads CSVRPGQVEEKLFF. DNA of the CDR3: TGCAGCGTTAGGCCTGGACAGGTGGAGGAAAAACTGTTTTTT.

This clonotype was counted a few times. The chain combines TRBV19 with TRBJ2-1; the match to TRBD2 covers 12 bases. Germline values: CDR1 LNHDA, CDR2 SQIVND (reference sequence). The ends lost 5 bases at V and 6 bases at J; junction bases unmatched: 5. The CDR3 loop spans 15 amino acids. The chain's CDR3 is CASSAPSGGGNEQFF. The CDR3, as DNA: TGTGCCAGTAGTGCTCCTAGCGGGGGGGGCAATGAGCAGTTCTTC.

This clonotype was seen a few times. This sequence joins TRBV28 and TRBJ2-3; 8 bases are a match to TRBD2. This CDR3 has 16 amino acids. The junction had 7 bases not matched to a gene; V was cut back by 5 bases and J by 0 bases. Germline assignment: CDR1 MDHEN and CDR2 SYDVKM. CDR3 coding DNA: TGTGCCAGCAGTCATCCTGCGGGAGGAAGCACAGATACGCAGTATTTT. Its protein is CASSHPAGGSTDTQYF.

The sample holds many counts of this clonotype. This chain joins TRBV6-6 and TRBJ2-1, with D perhaps matching TRBD1 or TRBD2 (5 bases each). V gave up 7 bases and J gave up 7 bases, with 17 bases separating them. Germline assignment: CDR1 MNHNY and CDR2 SVGAGI (reference sequence). The CDR3 spans 14 residues. For the CDR3, the DNA is TGTGCCAGCACCTATAGGGACGAAACAAATGAGCAGTTCTTC. This encodes CASTYRDETNEQFF.

This clonotype was counted ten times or more. An end of the junction differs from the germline gene, which may be a read error. The chain joins TRBV5-1 to TRBJ1-1, with D uncertain. This CDR3 has 14 amino acids. CDR1 is SGHRS and CDR2 is YFSETQ in the germline V gene. The CDR3: CASSLSRQNSEAFF. CDR3 nucleotide sequence: TGCGCCAGCAGCTTGTCTAGGCAGAACTCTGAAGCTTTCTTT.

This clonotype came up a few times. The chain uses TRBV7-6 and TRBJ2-3; the match to TRBD2 covers 8 bases. V lost 3 bases and J lost 0; bases outside the gene matches: 2. The CDR3 sequence is 15 residues long. Per the germline V gene, CDR1 is SGHVS and CDR2 is FNYEAQ. Here the CDR3 reads CASSFGLASTDTQYF. DNA of the CDR3: TGTGCCAGCAGCTTCGGACTAGCTAGCACAGATACGCAGTATTTT.

The chain recombines TRBV12-3 or TRBV12-4 with TRBJ1-2; D not resolved. Trimming stripped 5 bases from V and 0 bases from J, with 10 bases between. This CDR3 has 14 residues. Written as DNA, the CDR3 is TGTGCCAGCAGTCATACCCAAGCTAACTATGGCTACACCTTC. The encoded protein is CASSHTQANYGYTF.

This clonotype was detected ten times or more. The chain joins TRBV12-3 or TRBV12-4 to TRBJ2-7, with TRBD1 matching over 8 bases. CDR3 size: 17 residues. V was pared by 4 bases and J by 0 bases, with 11 bases of the junction left unmatched. This chain's CDR3 is CASSSPHRTGLSYEQYF. The CDR3, as DNA: TGTGCCAGCAGTTCCCCACACAGGACAGGGCTCTCCTACGAGCAGTACTTC.

This clonotype appeared many times. J is TRBJ1-4 and V is TRBV7-9, with 12 bases identical to TRBD1. After removal of 5 bases from V and 5 bases from J, the junction contained 12 bases not matched to a gene. The CDR3 runs 18 residues. The germline V gene encodes CDR1 SEHNR and CDR2 FQNEAQ (reference sequence). CDR3: CASSPFTGQGAPNEKLFF. The CDR3 DNA reads TGTGCCAGCAGCCCATTCACGGGACAGGGGGCTCCGAATGAAAAACTGTTTTTT.

In its sample, this clonotype was seen many times. This rearrangement joins TRBV7-9 to TRBJ1-1, with D perhaps TRBD1 (5 bases). Germline CDR1 and CDR2: SEHNR and FQNEAQ (reference sequence). The CDR3 totals 15 residues. Trimming left V 5 bases short and J 3 bases short, with 16 bases between. Here the CDR3 DNA reads TGTGCCAGCAGCACAAGTGGCGGGGGATACACTGAAGCTTTCTTT. This gives the protein CASSTSGGGYTEAFF.

This clonotype was picked up many times. This rearrangement joins TRBV7-2 to TRBJ2-1, with 7 bases matching TRBD2. Germline CDR1 reads SGHTA; CDR2 reads FQGNSA. V trimming: 4 bases; J trimming: 0 bases; junction bases outside the gene matches: 3. This CDR3 has 15 amino acids. CDR3 in DNA: TGTGCCAGCAGCTACGGGGGGTCCTCCTACAATGAGCAGTTCTTC. It specifies CASSYGGSSYNEQFF.

The V call is TRBV12-3 or TRBV12-4, the J call TRBJ1-1; D perhaps matches TRBD1 (5 bases). This CDR3 contains 13 residues. V was cut by 6 bases and J by 6 bases, with 14 bases left in between. In DNA form, the CDR3 reads TGTGCCAGCAGGGCCGGTTGGGGGGCTGAAGCTTTCTTT. This encodes CASRAGWGAEAFF.

This clonotype has a count of ten or more. The chain is built from TRBV12-3 or TRBV12-4 and TRBJ1-6; unclear D gene. Trimming took 1 base from V and 12 from J, leaving 7 bases between them. The CDR3 loop spans 12 amino acids. The CDR3 spells CASSLDSGPLHF. The CDR3 region has the DNA TGTGCCAGCAGTTTAGACAGCGGACCCCTCCACTTT.

At least ten counts were recorded for this clonotype. The V and J genes are TRBV5-1 and TRBJ1-1, with 7 bases aligning to TRBD1. The CDR3 is made up of 13 amino acids. V was clipped by 6 bases and J by 1 base; unmatched bases: 3. CDR1 SGHRS and CDR2 YFSETQ come from the germline V gene. CDR3 nucleotide sequence: TGCGCCAGCATCGACAGGGAGAACACTGAAGCTTTCTTT. Translating gives CASIDRENTEAFF.

This clonotype has at least ten counts. The chain employs TRBV7-2 and TRBJ1-2, with D possibly matching TRBD1 (6 bases). This CDR3 region has 15 residues. Germline V gene sequence: CDR1 SGHTA, CDR2 FQGNSA. Between the trimmed V and J ends, which lost 4 bases and 4 bases, there was a span of 16 bases. This CDR3 reads CASSYGGSQTYGYTF. The CDR3 DNA follows: TGTGCCAGCAGCTATGGGGGCTCACAAACCTATGGCTACACCTTC.

This clonotype came up many times. V gene TRBV12-3 or TRBV12-4 combines with J gene TRBJ2-1; perhaps D is TRBD1 or TRBD2 (6 bases each). The CDR3 is 15 residues long. V dropped 3 bases and J dropped 5 bases, with 14 bases sitting between them. CDR3 protein: CASSLGGGPHNEQFF. The CDR3 nucleotides read TGTGCCAGCAGTTTGGGTGGGGGGCCCCACAATGAGCAGTTCTTC.

The V and J genes are TRBV5-4 and TRBJ2-3; D could derive from TRBD1 or TRBD2 (5 bases each). This CDR3 has 16 residues. Germline lookup yields CDR1 SGHNT and CDR2 YYREEE (reference sequence). Trimming took 3 bases from V and 2 from J, leaving 16 bases between them. Here the CDR3 DNA reads TGTGCCAGCAGCTCGACGATGGGGGTTCCCACAGATACGCAGTATTTT. Residues: CASSSTMGVPTDTQYF.

The table lists this clonotype with many counts. The chain recombines TRBV5-6 with TRBJ1-5; D call uncertain. This CDR3 spans 15 amino acids. The germline gives CDR1 SGHDT, CDR2 YYEEEE. Trimming left V 1 base short and J 2 bases short, with 10 bases between. This CDR3 reads CASSLWGWGNQPQHF. CDR3 coding DNA: TGTGCCAGCAGCTTGTGGGGTTGGGGCAATCAGCCCCAGCATTTT. The entire variable domain, with the rest obtained from reference TRBV5-6 and TRBJ1-5, is as follows: DAGVTQSPTHLIKTRGQQVTLRCSPKSGHDTVSWYQQALGQGPQFIFQYYEEEERQRGNFPDRFSGHQFPNYSSELNVNALLLGDSALYLCASSLWGWGNQPQHFGDGTRLSIL.

The table lists this clonotype with many counts. The V and J genes are TRBV10-3 and TRBJ2-7; possibly TRBD1 for D (6 bases). The V end lost 0 bases, the J end lost 3 bases, and 12 bases lay between the germline ends. Per the germline V gene, CDR1 is ENHRY and CDR2 is SYGVKD. The CDR3 is 15 residues long. CDR3 nucleotides: TGTGCCATCAGTGAGTCAGGGGGATCTTTCTACGAGCAGTACTTC. It is translated as CAISESGGSFYEQYF.

The CDR3 region is CASSLGLGREVSYEQYF. The CDR3 region has the DNA TGTGCCAGCAGTTTGGGCCTAGGGAGGGAAGTTTCCTACGAGCAGTACTTC. The gene calls are TRBV28 and TRBJ2-7; 7 bases match TRBD2. The CDR3 contains 17 residues. CDR1 and CDR2 (germline): MDHEN, SYDVKM. Trimming took 3 bases from V and 1 from J; bases not matched to a gene: 12. Together with reference TRBV28 and TRBJ2-7, the CDR3 gives the full variable domain: DVKVTQSSRYLVKRTGEKVFLECVQDMDHENMFWYRQDPGLGLRLIYFSYDVKMKEKGDIPEGYSVSREKKERFSLILESASTNQTSMYLCASSLGLGREVSYEQYFGPGTRLTVT.

This clonotype was counted many times. V gene TRBV2 combines with J gene TRBJ1-5; D remains ambiguous. Trimming took 2 bases from V and 0 from J, leaving 8 bases between them. There are 15 residues in the CDR3. The germline V gene has CDR1 SNHLY and CDR2 FYNNEI. This CDR3 reads CASSEFLYSNQPQHF. The DNA for the CDR3 is TGTGCCAGCAGTGAATTTCTATATAGCAATCAGCCCCAGCATTTT.

This clonotype was recorded at least ten times. The J gene is TRBJ1-2, the V gene TRBV7-9, with D perhaps TRBD1 (5 bases). This CDR3 region has 13 residues. Germline CDR1 and CDR2: SEHNR and FQNEAQ (reference sequence). V gave up 5 bases and J gave up 2 bases, with 9 bases separating them. CDR3 loop: CASSMTENYGYTF. The CDR3 nucleotides read TGTGCCAGCAGCATGACAGAGAACTATGGCTACACCTTC.

V and J are TRBV29-1 and TRBJ2-3, with unresolved D. The CDR3 is 14 amino acids. Germline V gene lookup returns CDR1 SQVTM and CDR2 ANQGSEA. Trimming removed 3 bases from V and 2 bases from J, with 12 bases in between. The CDR3 DNA reads TGCAGCGTTGAGCGGAGACTGTTCACAGATACGCAGTATTTT. Translation: CSVERRLFTDTQYF.

Worth noting for this clonotype: A much larger clone lies one base from this, so it may be a read error. J is TRBJ1-4 and V is TRBV20-1; D may be TRBD1 (6 bases). Germline CDR1 and CDR2: DFQATT and SNEGSKA (reference sequence). This CDR3 has 15 amino acids. This CDR3 is CSARLGGSTNKKLFF. The CDR3 DNA sequence: TGCAGTGCTAGGCTTGGGGGCTCGACTAATAAAAAACTGTTTTTT.

This clonotype was detected a few times. The chain joins TRBV27 to TRBJ1-5; D not resolved. The V end was cut by 3 bases, the J end by 0 bases, with 15 bases between. Germline loops: CDR1 MNHEY, CDR2 SMNVEV (reference sequence). The CDR3 has 17 amino acids. The CDR3 DNA is TGTGCCAGCAGTTTGGTGCCAGGTCCCAATAGCAATCAGCCCCAGCATTTT. This sequence encodes CASSLVPGPNSNQPQHF.

This clonotype was detected many times. This chain uses TRBV5-4 with TRBJ2-3, with 8 positions matching TRBD2. Trimming cost V 0 bases and J 0 bases; bases outside gene matches: 12. CDR3 length equals 19 residues. CDR1 and CDR2 (germline): SGHNT, YYREEE (reference sequence). The CDR3 sequence is CASSLDSGGGTSSTDTQYF. In DNA, the CDR3 is TGTGCCAGCAGCTTGGATTCGGGGGGGGGGACCTCTAGCACAGATACGCAGTATTTT.

This clonotype was detected many times. The chain is built from TRBV28 and TRBJ1-3, with D possibly being TRBD1 (6 bases). Trimming left V 2 bases short and J 3 bases short, with 8 bases between. The CDR3 is 14 amino acids. In germline, CDR1 is MDHEN, CDR2 SYDVKM. The DNA of the CDR3 is TGTGCCAGCAGTTTAAGGGGGGATGGAAACACCATATATTTT. Translated: CASSLRGDGNTIYF.

This clonotype occurred many times. The chain has TRBV11-3 and TRBJ2-5; tentatively, D is TRBD1 (5 bases). This CDR3 spans 13 amino acids. The V gene's germline CDR1 is SGHNT and CDR2 YENEEA. With 4 bases removed from V and 4 bases from J, the gap between germline ends came to 10 bases. DNA of the CDR3: TGTGCCAGCAGCTCATCAGGGATAGAGACCCAGTACTTC. This codes for CASSSSGIETQYF.